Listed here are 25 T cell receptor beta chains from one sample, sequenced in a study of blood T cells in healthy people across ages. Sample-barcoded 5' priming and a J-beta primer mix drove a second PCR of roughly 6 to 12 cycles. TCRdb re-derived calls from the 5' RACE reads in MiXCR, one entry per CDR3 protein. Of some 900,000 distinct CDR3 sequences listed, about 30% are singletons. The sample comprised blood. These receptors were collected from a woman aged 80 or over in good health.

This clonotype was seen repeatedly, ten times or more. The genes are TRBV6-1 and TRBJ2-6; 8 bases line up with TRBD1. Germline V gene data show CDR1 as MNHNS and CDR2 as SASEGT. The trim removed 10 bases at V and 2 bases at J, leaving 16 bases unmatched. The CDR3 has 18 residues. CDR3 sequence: CAISLKWTGIPGANVLTF. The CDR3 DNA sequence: TGTGCCATTTCCCTCAAGTGGACAGGGATCCCTGGGGCCAACGTCCTGACTTTC.

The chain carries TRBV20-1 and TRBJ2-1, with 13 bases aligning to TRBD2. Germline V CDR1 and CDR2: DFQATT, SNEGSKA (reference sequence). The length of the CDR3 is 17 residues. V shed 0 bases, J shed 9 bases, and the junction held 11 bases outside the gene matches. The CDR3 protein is CSARERETSGRFSEQFF. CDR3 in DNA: TGCAGTGCTAGAGAGAGGGAGACTAGCGGGAGGTTCAGTGAGCAGTTCTTC.

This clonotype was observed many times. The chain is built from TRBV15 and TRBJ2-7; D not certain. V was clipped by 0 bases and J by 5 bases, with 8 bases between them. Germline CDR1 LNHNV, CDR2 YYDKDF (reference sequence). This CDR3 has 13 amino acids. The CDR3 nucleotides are TGTGCCACCAGCAGAGAGGAGTCCCACGAGCAGTACTTC. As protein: CATSREESHEQYF.

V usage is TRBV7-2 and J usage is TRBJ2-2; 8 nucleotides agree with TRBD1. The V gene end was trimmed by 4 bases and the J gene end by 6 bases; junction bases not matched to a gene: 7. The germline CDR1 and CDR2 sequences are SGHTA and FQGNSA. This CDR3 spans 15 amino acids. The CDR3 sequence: CASSSGTGLPGELFF. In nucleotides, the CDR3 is TGTGCCAGCAGCTCAGGGACAGGTCTTCCCGGGGAGCTGTTTTTT.

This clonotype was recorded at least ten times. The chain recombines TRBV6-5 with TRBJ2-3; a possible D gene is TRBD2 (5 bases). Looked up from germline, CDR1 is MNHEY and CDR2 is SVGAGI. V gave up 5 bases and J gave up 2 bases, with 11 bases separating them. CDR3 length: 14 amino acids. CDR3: CASSLRRNTDTQYF. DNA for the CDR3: TGTGCCAGCAGTCTCCGGAGGAACACAGATACGCAGTATTTT.

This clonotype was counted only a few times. CDR3 loop: CSGAGGKGVEETQYF. The CDR3 DNA reads TGCAGCGGAGCGGGGGGTAAAGGAGTAGAGGAGACCCAGTACTTC. The chain carries TRBV20-1 and TRBJ2-5; 9 positions match TRBD2. CDR3 length equals 15 residues. The germline CDR1 and CDR2 sequences are DFQATT and SNEGSKA (reference sequence).

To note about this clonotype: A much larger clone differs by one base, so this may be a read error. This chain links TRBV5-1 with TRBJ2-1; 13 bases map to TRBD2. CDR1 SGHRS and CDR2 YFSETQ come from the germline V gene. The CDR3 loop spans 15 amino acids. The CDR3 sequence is CAGSGGGLAGNEQFF. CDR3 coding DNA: TGCGCCGGCAGCGGAGGGGGACTAGCGGGGAATGAGCAGTTCTTC.

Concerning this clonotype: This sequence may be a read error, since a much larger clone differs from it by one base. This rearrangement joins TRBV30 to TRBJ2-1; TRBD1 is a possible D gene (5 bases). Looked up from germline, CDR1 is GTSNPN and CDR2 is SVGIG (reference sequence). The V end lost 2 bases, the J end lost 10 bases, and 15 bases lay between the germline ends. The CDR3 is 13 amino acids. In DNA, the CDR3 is TGTGCCTGGAGTCGGACATCCCCCTACGAGCAGTTCTTC. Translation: CAWSRTSPYEQFF.

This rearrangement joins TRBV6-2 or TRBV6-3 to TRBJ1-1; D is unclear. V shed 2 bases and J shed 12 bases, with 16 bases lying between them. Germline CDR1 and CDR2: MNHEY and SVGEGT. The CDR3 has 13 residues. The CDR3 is CASSYQRHTPTFF. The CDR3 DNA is TGTGCCAGCAGTTACCAGAGACACACGCCTACTTTCTTT.

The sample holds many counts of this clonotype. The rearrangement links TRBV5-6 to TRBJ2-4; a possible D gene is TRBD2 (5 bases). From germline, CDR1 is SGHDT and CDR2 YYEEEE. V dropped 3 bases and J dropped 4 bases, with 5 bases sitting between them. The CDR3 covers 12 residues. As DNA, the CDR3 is TGTGCCAGCAGCTGGGAGAAAAACATTCAGTACTTC. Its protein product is CASSWEKNIQYF.

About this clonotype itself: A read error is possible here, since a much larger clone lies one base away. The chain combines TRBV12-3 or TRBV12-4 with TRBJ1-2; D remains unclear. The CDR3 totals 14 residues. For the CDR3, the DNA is TGTGTCAGCAGTTGGCGAGAGGAGCACTATGGCTACACCTTC. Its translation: CVSSWREEHYGYTF.

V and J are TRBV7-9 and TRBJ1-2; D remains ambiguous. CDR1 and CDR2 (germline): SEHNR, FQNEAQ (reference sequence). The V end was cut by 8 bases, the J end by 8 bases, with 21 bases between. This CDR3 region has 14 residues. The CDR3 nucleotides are TGTGCCAGCGGCCTACAAGGCGGTGGTGAAGGCTACACCTTC. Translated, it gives CASGLQGGGEGYTF.

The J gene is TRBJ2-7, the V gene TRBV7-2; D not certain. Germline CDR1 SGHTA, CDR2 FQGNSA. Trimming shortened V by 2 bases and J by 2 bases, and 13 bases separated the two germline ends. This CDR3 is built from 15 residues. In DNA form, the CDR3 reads TGTGCCAGCAGCTTAAGTCAAGGGCCGACCTACGAGCAGTACTTC. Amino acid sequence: CASSLSQGPTYEQYF.

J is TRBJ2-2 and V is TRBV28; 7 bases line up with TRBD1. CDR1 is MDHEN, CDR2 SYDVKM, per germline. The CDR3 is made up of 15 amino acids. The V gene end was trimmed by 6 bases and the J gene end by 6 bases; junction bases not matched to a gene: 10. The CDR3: CASRPDRLYAGELFF. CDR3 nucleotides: TGTGCCAGCAGACCGGACAGGCTGTACGCCGGGGAGCTGTTTTTT.

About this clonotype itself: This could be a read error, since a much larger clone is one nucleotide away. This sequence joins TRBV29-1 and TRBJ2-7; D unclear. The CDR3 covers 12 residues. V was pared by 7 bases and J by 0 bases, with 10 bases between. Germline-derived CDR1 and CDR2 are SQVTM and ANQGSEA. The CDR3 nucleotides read TGCAGCGGTGGAACAGACTCCTACGAGCAGTACTTC. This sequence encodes CSGGTDSYEQYF.

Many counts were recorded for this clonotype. In DNA, the CDR3 is TGTGCCAGCAGCTTGGACAGTTTCACAGATACGCAGTATTTT. Translating it yields CASSLDSFTDTQYF. The chain has TRBV5-5 and TRBJ2-3; D unclear. The length of the CDR3 is 14 residues. Germline loops: CDR1 SGHKS, CDR2 YYEKEE (reference sequence). Trimming took 0 bases from V and 2 from J, leaving 7 bases between them.

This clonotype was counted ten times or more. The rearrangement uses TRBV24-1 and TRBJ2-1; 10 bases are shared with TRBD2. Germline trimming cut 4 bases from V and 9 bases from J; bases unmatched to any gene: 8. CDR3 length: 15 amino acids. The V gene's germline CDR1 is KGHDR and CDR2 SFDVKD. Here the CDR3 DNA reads TGTGCCACCAGTGACCCGGGACTAGCGACGGGTGAGCAGTTCTTC. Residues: CATSDPGLATGEQFF.

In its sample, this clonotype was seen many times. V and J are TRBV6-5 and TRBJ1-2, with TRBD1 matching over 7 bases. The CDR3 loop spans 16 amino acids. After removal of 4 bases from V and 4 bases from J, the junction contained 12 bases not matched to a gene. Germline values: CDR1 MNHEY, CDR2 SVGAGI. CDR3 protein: CASSWTGDSFTYGYTF. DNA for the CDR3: TGTGCCAGCAGTTGGACTGGGGACAGTTTCACCTATGGCTACACCTTC.

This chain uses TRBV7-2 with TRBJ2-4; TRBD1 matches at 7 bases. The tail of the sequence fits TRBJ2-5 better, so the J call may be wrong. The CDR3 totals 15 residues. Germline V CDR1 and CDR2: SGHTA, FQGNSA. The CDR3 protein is CASSPGQTNQETQYF. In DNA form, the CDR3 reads TGTGCCAGCAGCCCGGGACAGACAAACCAAGAGACCCAGTACTTC.

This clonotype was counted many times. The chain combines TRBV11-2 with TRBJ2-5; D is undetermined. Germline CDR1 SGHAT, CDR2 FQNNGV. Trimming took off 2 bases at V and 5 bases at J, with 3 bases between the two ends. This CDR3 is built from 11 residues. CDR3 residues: CASSLPETQYF. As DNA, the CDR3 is TGTGCCAGCAGCTTACCCGAGACCCAGTACTTC.

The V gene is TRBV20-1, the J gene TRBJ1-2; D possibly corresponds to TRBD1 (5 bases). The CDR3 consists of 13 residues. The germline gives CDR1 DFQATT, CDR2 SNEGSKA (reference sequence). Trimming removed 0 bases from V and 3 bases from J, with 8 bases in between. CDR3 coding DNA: TGCAGTGCTAGAGATCCGGGGGACTATGGCTACACCTTC. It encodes CSARDPGDYGYTF.

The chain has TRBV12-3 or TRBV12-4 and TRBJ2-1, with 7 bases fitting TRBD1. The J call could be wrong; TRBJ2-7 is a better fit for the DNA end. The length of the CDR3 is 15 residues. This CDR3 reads CASSSDRLGYNEQYF. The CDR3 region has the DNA TGTGCCAGCAGTTCGGACAGGTTAGGGTACAATGAGCAGTACTTC.

The CDR3 protein is CASSLRNGGVQPQHF. In DNA, the CDR3 is TGTGCCAGCAGTTTAAGGAACGGGGGGGTCCAGCCCCAGCATTTT. J is TRBJ1-5 and V is TRBV27; D may be TRBD1 (5 bases). There are 15 residues in the CDR3. Germline V gene sequence: CDR1 MNHEY, CDR2 SMNVEV (reference sequence). Trimming shortened V by 2 bases and J by 7 bases, and 15 bases separated the two germline ends.

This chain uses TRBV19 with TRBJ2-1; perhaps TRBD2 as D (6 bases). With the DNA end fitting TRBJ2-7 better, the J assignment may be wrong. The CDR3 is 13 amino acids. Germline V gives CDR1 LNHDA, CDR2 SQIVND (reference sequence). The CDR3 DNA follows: TGTGCCAGTAACGACGGGGGTTACAATGAGCAGTACTTC. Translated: CASNDGGYNEQYF.

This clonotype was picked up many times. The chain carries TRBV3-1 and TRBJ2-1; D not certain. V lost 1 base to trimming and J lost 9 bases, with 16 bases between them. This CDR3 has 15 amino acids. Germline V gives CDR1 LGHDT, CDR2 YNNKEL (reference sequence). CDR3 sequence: CASSQGGSFGVEQFF. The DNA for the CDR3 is TGTGCCAGCAGCCAAGGGGGTAGTTTTGGAGTTGAGCAGTTCTTC.